These 29 T cell receptor beta chains share one sample of origin, sequenced in a study of CD4+ T cells in melanoma. Libraries were prepared by immunoSEQ multiplex PCR; TCRdb keeps only in-frame clonotypes and omits some of them. The table lists around 19,000 clones, over 75% of them singletons, with 5.4% in the top ten. Sample: cells from a culture (not recorded whether cultured in vitro). The receptor source for this set is a human donor with melanoma.

The V gene is TRBV7-8, the J gene TRBJ1-3; D gene unclear. This CDR3 has 15 residues. Trimming stripped 0 bases from V and 4 bases from J, with 10 bases between. Germline CDR1 reads SGHVS; CDR2 reads FQNEAQ. DNA of the CDR3: TGTGCCAGCAGCTTAGCGCATGGGTCAGGAAACACCATATATTTT. Translated, it gives CASSLAHGSGNTIYF.

The genes are TRBV6-1 and TRBJ1-5; no reliable D call. V lost 9 bases and J 0 bases, leaving 15 bases between the germline ends. Germline V gene data show CDR1 as MNHNS and CDR2 as SASEGT. The CDR3 is 15 amino acids. The CDR3 DNA reads as TGTGCCAGTGAAGCCGTGATTTATAGCAATCAGCCCCAGCATTTT. This gives the protein CASEAVIYSNQPQHF.

This clone is medium-sized (0.01 to 0.1%) by share. The rearrangement uses TRBV6-1 and TRBJ2-7, with TRBD1 as a possible D gene (5 bases). Trimming removed 5 bases at V and 4 bases at J, with 12 bases between. This CDR3 contains 13 residues. The germline CDR1 and CDR2 sequences are MNHNS and SASEGT. The CDR3 is CASSSGRQYEQYF. The CDR3 DNA reads TGTGCCAGCAGTTCAGGGCGTCAGTACGAGCAGTACTTC.

The genes are TRBV6-1 and TRBJ1-6, with D unclear. This CDR3 has 13 amino acids. Trimming pared 7 bases from V and 6 bases from J, leaving 10 bases between. Germline CDR1 is MNHNS and CDR2 is SASEGT. CDR3 bases: TGTGCCAGCACGATCAGCCCTAATTCACCCCTCCACTTT. This encodes CASTISPNSPLHF.

The genes are TRBV28 and TRBJ2-7; perhaps D is TRBD1 or TRBD2 (5 bases each). CDR3 length: 13 residues. V was clipped by 8 bases and J by 0 bases, with 11 bases between them. From germline, CDR1 is MDHEN and CDR2 SYDVKM. This chain's CDR3 is CASGAGSSYEQYF. In DNA, the CDR3 is TGTGCCAGCGGGGCAGGGAGCTCCTACGAGCAGTACTTC.

A few counts support this clone. The chain links TRBV6-5 to TRBJ1-2, with D maybe TRBD1 (5 bases). Germline-derived CDR1 and CDR2 are MNHEY and SVGAGI. The CDR3 sequence is 14 residues long. Between the trimmed V and J ends, which lost 2 bases and 8 bases, there was a span of 15 bases. CDR3 residues: CASSYGAGIVGYTF. For the CDR3, the DNA is TGTGCCAGCAGTTACGGCGCAGGGATTGTCGGCTACACCTTC.

This clone was found a few times. V usage is TRBV11-1 and J usage is TRBJ2-7, with D tentatively TRBD1 (5 bases). This CDR3 contains 13 residues. V lost 5 bases to trimming and J lost 2 bases, with 10 bases between them. CDR1 and CDR2 (germline): SGHAT, FQDESV (reference sequence). CDR3 residues: CASSMSGPYEQYF. The CDR3 DNA reads TGTGCCAGCAGCATGTCAGGGCCCTACGAGCAGTACTTC.

The J gene is TRBJ1-5, the V gene TRBV10-3; 7 bases are shared with TRBD1. CDR3 length: 16 amino acids. The germline V gene encodes CDR1 ENHRY and CDR2 SYGVKD. J gave up 5 bases and V 3 bases, and 10 bases lay outside the gene matches. The DNA of the CDR3 is TGTGCCATCAGTGATGACAGGGTAGGACCGGATCAGCCCCAGCATTTT. This gives the protein CAISDDRVGPDQPQHF.

The V and J genes are TRBV19 and TRBJ1-5, with a weak D call TRBD1 (5 bases). The V gene lost 7 bases and the J gene lost 2 bases, with 9 bases spanning the gap. The CDR3 runs 13 residues. In germline, CDR1 is LNHDA, CDR2 SQIVND (reference sequence). CDR3 bases: TGTGCCAGTACCTGGGACGGCAATCAGCCCCAGCATTTT. Translating it yields CASTWDGNQPQHF.

Written as DNA, the CDR3 is TGCGCCAGCAATCTGGAGCCAAACAGGCGAGAGACCCAGTACTTC. Its translation is CASNLEPNRRETQYF. The chain recombines TRBV5-1 with TRBJ2-5; D is perhaps TRBD1 (5 bases). Looked up from germline, CDR1 is SGHRS and CDR2 is YFSETQ. The CDR3 spans 15 residues. V lost 6 bases to trimming and J lost 4 bases, with 19 bases between them.

This clone was counted only a few times. This chain links TRBV19 with TRBJ2-5, with D perhaps TRBD1 (6 bases). V was clipped by 5 bases and J by 3 bases, with 10 bases between them. The germline CDR1 and CDR2 sequences are LNHDA and SQIVND (reference sequence). CDR3 length: 13 residues. CDR3 in DNA: TGTGCCAGTAGTCCTCGGACAGAAGAGACCCAGTACTTC. Protein product: CASSPRTEETQYF.

The V and J genes are TRBV5-4 and TRBJ2-7; D is unresolved. This CDR3 has 15 residues. Germline lookup yields CDR1 SGHNT and CDR2 YYREEE (reference sequence). With 0 bases removed from V and 3 bases from J, the gap between germline ends came to 13 bases. The CDR3 reads CASSLGYTGYYEQYF. The CDR3 coding sequence is TGTGCCAGCAGCTTGGGCTATACGGGTTACTACGAGCAGTACTTC.

A remark on this clone: The identical CDR3 is also encoded by other nucleotide sequences in the sample. This chain uses TRBV14 with TRBJ1-1; D gene unclear. Trimming removed 4 bases at V and 0 bases at J, with 9 bases between. CDR1 is SGHDN and CDR2 is FVKESK in the germline V gene. The CDR3 spans 14 residues. The CDR3 protein is CASSPPGMNTEAFF. The CDR3 bases are TGTGCCAGCAGCCCGCCGGGCATGAACACTGAAGCTTTCTTT.

V is TRBV6-5 and J is TRBJ1-6, with a weak D call TRBD1 (6 bases). Germline-derived CDR1 and CDR2 are MNHEY and SVGAGI. CDR3 length: 13 residues. V was pared by 4 bases and J by 7 bases, with 8 bases between. The CDR3 DNA reads as TGTGCCAGCAGTTTCCAGGGGAATTCACCCCTCCACTTT. The encoded protein is CASSFQGNSPLHF.

CDR3 in amino acids: CASSDTGTSNTGELFF. The DNA of the CDR3 is TGCGCCAGCAGTGATACCGGGACATCGAACACCGGGGAGCTGTTTTTT. The chain has TRBV10-1 and TRBJ2-2, with D maybe TRBD1 (6 bases). V was pared by 3 bases and J by 0 bases, with 11 bases between. The germline V gene has CDR1 WNHNN and CDR2 SYGVQD (reference sequence). This CDR3 spans 16 amino acids.

The chain couples TRBV13 to TRBJ2-3; the D gene is possibly TRBD2 (5 bases). The CDR3 has 11 amino acids. Trimming left V 6 bases short and J 10 bases short, with 11 bases between. Germline V gene data show CDR1 as PRHDT and CDR2 as FYEKMQ (reference sequence). This CDR3 reads CASREEGPQYF. The CDR3 region has the DNA TGTGCCAGCAGAGAAGAGGGTCCGCAGTATTTT. The full variable domain, rest sourced from reference TRBV13 and TRBJ2-3, is AAGVIQSPRHLIKEKRETATLKCYPIPRHDTVYWYQQGPGQDPQFLISFYEKMQSDKGSIPDRFSAQQFSDYHSELNMSSLELGDSALYFCASREEGPQYFGPGTRLTVL.

The V gene is TRBV4-1, the J gene TRBJ1-2, with D possibly TRBD1 on 6 matching bases. CDR3 length equals 15 residues. Germline CDR1 reads MGHRA; CDR2 reads YSYEKL. V was clipped by 0 bases and J by 2 bases, with 10 bases between them. The CDR3 reads CASSQDPRGNYGYTF. Here the CDR3 DNA reads TGCGCCAGCAGCCAAGATCCGAGGGGGAACTATGGCTACACCTTC.

This clone turned up a few times. The CDR3 coding sequence is TGTGCCAGCAGCCGCAACAGTCCAGATACGCAGTATTTT. Translation: CASSRNSPDTQYF. The chain carries TRBV11-2 and TRBJ2-3, with no clear D. Germline values: CDR1 SGHAT, CDR2 FQNNGV. Trimming pared 5 bases from V and 4 bases from J, leaving 10 bases between. The CDR3 has 13 amino acids. Complete variable domain (other parts from reference TRBV11-2 and TRBJ2-3): EAGVAQSPRYKIIEKRQSVAFWCNPISGHATLYWYQQILGQGPKLLIQFQNNGVVDDSQLPKDRFSAERLKGVDSTLKIQPAKLEDSAVYLCASSRNSPDTQYFGPGTRLTVL.

The chain employs TRBV5-6 and TRBJ2-4; D not resolved. The V end lost 3 bases, the J end lost 1 base, and 8 bases lay between the germline ends. This CDR3 spans 14 amino acids. CDR1 is SGHDT, CDR2 YYEEEE, per germline. CDR3 sequence (DNA): TGTGCCAGCAGCTATGACCGTGCCAAAAACATTCAGTACTTC. It is translated as CASSYDRAKNIQYF.

V and J are TRBV5-1 and TRBJ2-7, with no clear D. Trimming cost V 0 bases and J 4 bases, with 5 bases left between them. The CDR3 spans 12 residues. Germline V gene data show CDR1 as SGHRS and CDR2 as YFSETQ. CDR3 region: CASSLDGYEQYF. The DNA for the CDR3 is TGCGCCAGCAGCTTGGATGGATACGAGCAGTACTTC. Together with reference TRBV5-1 and TRBJ2-7, the CDR3 gives the full variable domain: KAGVTQTPRYLIKTRGQQVTLSCSPISGHRSVSWYQQTPGQGLQFLFEYFSETQRNKGNFPGRFSGRQFSNSRSEMNVSTLELGDSALYLCASSLDGYEQYFGPGTRLTVT.

This chain uses TRBV19 with TRBJ2-3; 9 nucleotides match TRBD1. CDR3 length equals 15 residues. The J segment lost 2 bases and the V segment lost 7 bases, leaving 7 bases of the junction unmatched. The V gene's germline CDR1 is LNHDA and CDR2 SQIVND (reference sequence). The CDR3 DNA reads as TGTGCCAGTAACCCCGGGACAGGGATCACAGATACGCAGTATTTT. The encoded protein is CASNPGTGITDTQYF.

Written as DNA, the CDR3 is TGTGCCACCAGCAGAGCCTCGGGGCGTGAGCAGTTCTTC. As protein: CATSRASGREQFF. The chain has TRBV15 and TRBJ2-1, with D perhaps given as TRBD1 or TRBD2 (5 bases each). The CDR3 contains 13 residues. Trimming pared 1 base from V and 9 bases from J, leaving 10 bases between. Germline CDR1 reads LNHNV; CDR2 reads YYDKDF (reference sequence).

The V call is TRBV5-4, the J call TRBJ2-5, with D possibly TRBD2 on 5 matching bases. V shed 4 bases and J shed 5 bases, with 18 bases lying between them. Looked up from germline, CDR1 is SGHNT and CDR2 is YYREEE (reference sequence). The CDR3 is made up of 15 amino acids. The CDR3 protein is CASSQMTTNQETQYF. In nucleotides, the CDR3 is TGTGCCAGCAGCCAGATGACTACGAATCAGGAGACCCAGTACTTC.

Points on this clone: One end of the junction is discordant with germline, which a read error may explain. The chain's CDR3 is CASSPNPTGKLNF. CDR3 in DNA: TGTGCCAGCTCACCAAATCCAACAGGGAAGCTGAACTTC. The gene calls are TRBV18 and TRBJ2-7; perhaps TRBD1 as D (6 bases). The CDR3 is 13 residues long. The germline CDR1 and CDR2 sequences are KGHSH and LQKENI.

The chain uses TRBV18 and TRBJ1-5, with 8 bases matching TRBD1. Losses at the gene ends were 4 bases for V and 4 bases for J; bases not matched to a gene: 6. Germline CDR1 reads KGHSH; CDR2 reads LQKENI. This CDR3 spans 15 amino acids. The CDR3 protein is CASSLDRVSNQPQHF. The CDR3 nucleotides read TGTGCCAGCTCACTGGACAGGGTTAGTAATCAGCCCCAGCATTTT.

V usage is TRBV7-9 and J usage is TRBJ1-1; D not resolved. This CDR3 has 16 amino acids. The germline V gene has CDR1 SEHNR and CDR2 FQNEAQ (reference sequence). V lost 4 bases and J lost 1, with 16 bases in between. The CDR3 DNA follows: TGTGCCAGCAGCTCCCTTACGAGGGTGGCGAACACTGAAGCTTTCTTT. This translates into CASSSLTRVANTEAFF. The complete variable domain, with remaining parts taken from reference TRBV7-9 and TRBJ1-1, reads DTGVSQNPRHKITKRGQNVTFRCDPISEHNRLYWYRQTLGQGPEFLTYFQNEAQLEKSRLLSDRFSAERPKGSFSTLEIQRTEQGDSAMYLCASSSLTRVANTEAFFGQGTRLTVV.

This chain connects TRBV28 to TRBJ2-7; TRBD1 matches 8 bases. CDR3 length: 15 amino acids. The ends lost 5 bases at V and 3 bases at J; junction bases unmatched: 9. The germline CDR1 and CDR2 sequences are MDHEN and SYDVKM. The CDR3 nucleotides are TGTGCCAGCAGTGGGACAGGATCGATAATCTACGAGCAGTACTTC. It translates to CASSGTGSIIYEQYF.

The chain couples TRBV6-6 to TRBJ1-5; D is unresolved. Germline values: CDR1 MNHNY, CDR2 SVGAGI (reference sequence). This CDR3 region has 13 residues. V lost 0 bases and J 7 bases, leaving 7 bases between the germline ends. CDR3 coding DNA: TGTGCCAGCAGTTACTCGGCGACCCAGCCCCAGCATTTT. The encoded protein is CASSYSATQPQHF.

The V gene is TRBV11-3, the J gene TRBJ2-3; D not certain. V was cut by 3 bases and J by 0 bases, with 10 bases left in between. Germline V lookup: CDR1 SGHNT, CDR2 YENEEA. The CDR3 has 15 residues. The CDR3 nucleotides are TGTGCCAGCAGCTTGGGCCAGGCCAGCACAGATACGCAGTATTTT. Residues: CASSLGQASTDTQYF. Filled out from reference TRBV11-3 and TRBJ2-3, the complete variable domain reads EAGVVQSPRYKIIEKKQPVAFWCNPISGHNTLYWYLQNLGQGPELLIRYENEEAVDDSQLPKDRFSAERLKGVDSTLKIQPAELGDSAVYLCASSLGQASTDTQYFGPGTRLTVL.